The next 16 T cell receptor beta chains were all read from a single sample in a study of blood T cell repertoires in COVID-19. Using immunoSEQ multiplex PCR, the repertoire was profiled, and TCRdb retains in-frame clones only, with some absent. The sample records about 180,000 clones, more than 75% being singletons. The specimen sequenced was PBMCs or T cells enriched from blood (not recorded which). Receptors originate from a woman aged 25-40 years who had recovered from COVID-19.

The chain carries TRBV5-5 and TRBJ2-2; D gene ambiguous. Deletions cut 1 base from V and 2 bases from J, with 6 bases between. CDR1 is SGHKS, CDR2 YYEKEE, per germline (reference sequence). The CDR3 consists of 14 residues. CDR3 sequence (DNA): TGTGCCAGCAGCTTGCTACCAAACACCGGGGAGCTGTTTTTT. Translation: CASSLLPNTGELFF.

The rearrangement joins TRBV5-4 to TRBJ2-1, with 11 bases aligning to TRBD2. The CDR3 is 19 amino acids. Germline assignment: CDR1 SGHNT and CDR2 YYREEE (reference sequence). Trimming at V came to 4 bases and at J to 7 bases, leaving 19 bases not matched to a gene. CDR3 bases: TGTGCCAGCAGCCCTCAATGGGGAGGGGGGACTAGCGGATTTAATGAGCAGTTCTTC. Encoded protein: CASSPQWGGGTSGFNEQFF.

This chain uses TRBV9 with TRBJ2-3, with 8 bases lining up with TRBD2. This CDR3 contains 16 residues. J was trimmed by 6 bases and V by 4 bases; bases with no gene match: 13. CDR1 and CDR2 (germline): SGDLS, YYNGEE. The CDR3, as DNA: TGTGCCAGCAGCCTAGGACTAGCCAAAGGGGAGGATACGCAGTATTTT. It encodes CASSLGLAKGEDTQYF. The variable domain in full, completed from reference TRBV9 and TRBJ2-3, reads DSGVTQTPKHLITATGQRVTLRCSPRSGDLSVYWYQQSLDQGLQFLIQYYNGEERAKGNILERFSAQQFPDLHSELNLSSLELGDSALYFCASSLGLAKGEDTQYFGPGTRLTVL.

The CDR3 nucleotides read TGCGCCAGCAGCCAACCGACTAGCGGAAACAATGAGCAGTTCTTC. Protein sequence: CASSQPTSGNNEQFF. V gene TRBV4-1 combines with J gene TRBJ2-1; TRBD2 agrees at 9 bases. CDR1 is MGHRA and CDR2 is YSYEKL in the germline V gene. The ends lost 2 bases at V and 5 bases at J; junction bases unmatched: 4. This CDR3 has 15 residues.

V and J are TRBV4-2 and TRBJ2-1; 8 bases line up with TRBD2. CDR3 length equals 15 residues. In germline, CDR1 is LGHNA, CDR2 YNFKEQ. The V segment lost 6 bases and the J segment 5 bases; nucleotides outside the gene matches: 9. The CDR3 bases are TGTGCCAGCAGTTTCAGCGGGAGCGAAAACAATGAGCAGTTCTTC. Protein sequence: CASSFSGSENNEQFF.

V gene TRBV18 combines with J gene TRBJ2-7; D remains unclear. The CDR3 consists of 14 residues. Trimming took off 2 bases at V and 5 bases at J, with 13 bases between the two ends. Germline CDR1 reads KGHSH; CDR2 reads LQKENI. The CDR3 reads CASSPTTTPNEQYF. In DNA, the CDR3 is TGTGCCAGCTCACCAACTACTACGCCCAACGAGCAGTACTTC.

In this sample, this clone turned up a few times. The CDR3: CAWGGRGEYEQYF. CDR3 nucleotide sequence: TGTGCCTGGGGAGGGCGCGGAGAGTACGAGCAGTACTTC. This chain links TRBV30 with TRBJ2-7; maybe TRBD2 (6 bases). Between the trimmed V and J ends, which lost 5 bases and 4 bases, there was a span of 15 bases. In germline, CDR1 is GTSNPN, CDR2 SVGIG (reference sequence). The CDR3 sequence is 13 residues long.

The V call is TRBV14, the J call TRBJ1-2; 7 bases fit TRBD1. Germline CDR1 and CDR2: SGHDN and FVKESK. V shed 1 base and J 4 bases; nucleotides not matched to a gene: 6. The CDR3 consists of 15 residues. As DNA, the CDR3 is TGTGCCAGCAGCCAAGTTTCACAGGGGATCTATGGCTACACCTTC. Translated: CASSQVSQGIYGYTF. Full variable domain (remainder filled in from reference TRBV14 and TRBJ1-2): EAGVTQFPSHSVIEKGQTVTLRCDPISGHDNLYWYRRVMGKEIKFLLHFVKESKQDESGMPNNRFLAERTGGTYSTLKVQPAELEDSGVYFCASSQVSQGIYGYTFGSGTRLTVV.

The chain links TRBV5-8 to TRBJ2-5; TRBD2 matches 10 bases. Germline CDR1 SGHTS, CDR2 YDEGEE. J lost 5 bases, V lost 4 bases, and 11 bases had no gene match. There are 16 residues in the CDR3. The CDR3 sequence is CASSREAGGPGETQYF. The CDR3 nucleotides read TGTGCCAGCAGCCGTGAAGCGGGAGGGCCGGGGGAGACCCAGTACTTC.

This clone occurred many times. V is TRBV18 and J is TRBJ1-1; D is unresolved. Per the germline V gene, CDR1 is KGHSH and CDR2 is LQKENI. The V and J ends lost 6 bases and 2 bases respectively, with 7 bases between them. This CDR3 is 12 amino acids long. Here the CDR3 DNA reads TGTGCCAGCTCTAGTAGTAACACTGAAGCTTTCTTT. It specifies CASSSSNTEAFF. The full variable domain, its missing parts supplied by reference TRBV18 and TRBJ1-1, is NAGVMQNPRHLVRRRGQEARLRCSPMKGHSHVYWYRQLPEEGLKFMVYLQKENIIDESGMPKERFSAEFPKEGPSILRIQQVVRGDSAAYFCASSSSNTEAFFGQGTRLTVV.

This rearrangement joins TRBV28 to TRBJ2-1, with TRBD2 matching over 9 bases. Per the germline V gene, CDR1 is MDHEN and CDR2 is SYDVKM. This CDR3 has 15 amino acids. V lost 6 bases to trimming and J lost 1 base; unmatched junction nucleotides: 4. CDR3 DNA sequence: TGTGCCAGCAGGCGGGGGGGGAGGTCCTACAATGAGCAGTTCTTC. Encoded protein: CASRRGGRSYNEQFF.

This clone was observed a handful of times. This chain connects TRBV27 to TRBJ2-1; TRBD2 matches 8 bases. The germline CDR1 and CDR2 sequences are MNHEY and SMNVEV (reference sequence). This CDR3 comprises 16 residues. V lost 7 bases, J lost 3 bases, and 11 bases stayed unmatched. CDR3 protein: CASMVLAEKSYNEQFF. CDR3 DNA sequence: TGTGCCAGCATGGTACTAGCGGAAAAAAGCTACAATGAGCAGTTCTTC.

The chain combines TRBV5-1 with TRBJ2-1; 11 nucleotides match TRBD2. CDR3 length: 18 amino acids. CDR1 is SGHRS, CDR2 YFSETQ, per germline. Trimming removed 3 bases from V and 0 bases from J; junction bases left unmatched: 8. DNA for the CDR3: TGCGCCAGCAGCTCCGGGGGGGGGACTAGCGGCTCCTACAATGAGCAGTTCTTC. It codes for CASSSGGGTSGSYNEQFF.

V gene TRBV28 combines with J gene TRBJ2-7; tentatively, D is TRBD2 (6 bases). Germline CDR1 reads MDHEN; CDR2 reads SYDVKM. V was pared by 6 bases and J by 3 bases, with 15 bases between. CDR3 length: 14 residues. Written as DNA, the CDR3 is TGTGCCAGCAGCCGACTAGATCCGCGCTACGAGCAGTACTTC. Its translation is CASSRLDPRYEQYF.

The chain is built from TRBV29-1 and TRBJ2-7; 9 nucleotides line up with TRBD2. This CDR3 is built from 15 residues. V lost 4 bases to trimming and J lost 1 base; unmatched junction nucleotides: 8. Germline CDR1 reads SQVTM; CDR2 reads ANQGSEA. The CDR3 DNA sequence: TGCAGCGTTGTATCTGGGCTAGCGGGATCCTACGAGCAGTACTTC. Translating it yields CSVVSGLAGSYEQYF.

The chain joins TRBV28 to TRBJ1-6; no definite D call. Per the germline V gene, CDR1 is MDHEN and CDR2 is SYDVKM. Trimming took off 6 bases at V and 8 bases at J, with 8 bases between the two ends. The CDR3 has 12 amino acids. This chain's CDR3 is CASSPTDSPLHF. Written as DNA, the CDR3 is TGTGCCAGCAGCCCAACAGATTCACCCCTCCACTTT.